Listed below are T cell receptor beta chains from one sample, sequenced in a study of cytomegalovirus exposure and HLA in healthy donors. Profiling relied on immunoSEQ multiplex PCR, and the TCRdb table lists in-frame clones only, not all of them. The data hold 99,000 or so clones, with over 60% observed a single time. Sequencing was performed on PBMCs. Source of these receptors: a man between 60 and 75 years old in good health and CMV-seropositive. Each CDR3 is given with its conserved first and last residue. The order of the fields is clone size, D gene, J gene, V gene, CDR3 protein, CDR3 DNA. The D gene is left open where the match is weak. The size of a clone is reported for some rows only, either as once, few or many, or as a class for expanded clones.

>NA|NA|TRBJ1-2|TRBV29-1
CSVRQDHGYTF
TGCAGCGTAAGACAGGATCATGGCTACACCTTC
>NA|NA|TRBJ2-3|TRBV5-1
CASGRTTTDTQYF
TGCGCCAGCGGCCGTACCACCACAGATACGCAGTATTTT
>NA|TRBD2|TRBJ2-1|TRBV6-4
CASSDSPGLAGPLNEQFF
TGTGCCAGCAGTGACTCCCCGGGACTAGCGGGACCACTCAATGAGCAGTTCTTC
>few|TRBD2|TRBJ2-5|TRBV7-8
CASSLFLAGVGETQYF
TGTGCCAGCAGCTTATTTCTGGCGGGGGTAGGGGAGACCCAGTACTTC
>NA|NA|TRBJ1-2|TRBV7-8
CASSLVTGDYGYTF
TGTGCCAGCAGCTTAGTGACGGGAGACTATGGCTACACCTTC
>once|NA|TRBJ2-1|TRBV16
CASSQSSSYNEQFF
TGTGCCAGCAGCCAATCCTCCTCCTACAATGAGCAGTTCTTC
>NA|NA|TRBJ2-5|TRBV18
CASSFQGGQETQYF
TGTGCCAGCTCCTTCCAGGGTGGCCAAGAGACCCAGTACTTC
>NA|TRBD1|TRBJ1-1|TRBV12-5
CASGFLSNTGGGGGLNTEAFF
TGTGCTAGTGGTTTTCTCTCCAACACAGGGGGCGGTGGAGGTCTGAACACTGAAGCTTTCTTT
>once|NA|TRBJ2-2|TRBV29-1
CSGPGETGELFF
TGCAGCGGCCCAGGGGAGACCGGGGAGCTGTTTTTT
>NA|NA|TRBJ1-1|TRBV6-5
CASSTPLSRAFF
TGTGCCAGCAGTACTCCCTTATCAAGAGCTTTCTTT
>NA|NA|TRBJ2-1|TRBV6-5
CASTLGGNEQFF
TGTGCCAGCACGCTGGGGGGCAATGAGCAGTTCTTC
>few|TRBD1|TRBJ1-4|TRBV28
CASLRGRNEKLFF
TGTGCCAGCCTCAGGGGGCGGAATGAAAAACTGTTTTTT
>NA|TRBD1|TRBJ1-2|TRBV30
CAWSPGQGYGYTF
TGTGCCTGGAGTCCCGGACAGGGCTATGGCTACACCTTC
>NA|TRBD1|TRBJ2-1|TRBV27
CASSKHGTGSSNEQFF
TGTGCCAGCAGTAAGCACGGGACAGGGTCTTCGAATGAGCAGTTCTTC
>NA|TRBD2|TRBJ2-7|TRBV4-1
CASSLTLAGGDEQYF
TGCGCCAGCAGCCTAACTTTAGCGGGGGGTGACGAGCAGTACTTC
>NA|TRBD2|TRBJ2-1|TRBV7-9
CASSRTSGGYYNEQFF
TGTGCCAGCAGCCGGACTAGCGGGGGATACTACAATGAGCAGTTCTTC
>few|NA|TRBJ1-1|TRBV5-6
CASRRGGSSMNTEAFF
TGTGCCAGCAGACGGGGGGGGTCTTCGATGAACACTGAAGCTTTCTTT
>once|TRBD2|TRBJ2-3|TRBV18
CASSPPGDYRTDTQYF
TGTGCCAGCTCACCCCCGGGGGACTATCGCACAGATACGCAGTATTTT
>NA|NA|TRBJ2-6|TRBV30
CAWSGGVGSSGANVLTF
TGTGCCTGGAGTGGGGGGGTTGGAAGTTCTGGGGCCAACGTCCTGACTTTC
>NA|NA|TRBJ1-4|TRBV27
CASSSEGDEKLFF
TGTGCCAGCAGTAGCGAGGGTGATGAAAAACTGTTTTTT